The clone carrying this T cell receptor (beta chain) was seen a few times. Its target is unknown. The J segment lost 1 base and the V segment lost 1 base, leaving 1 base of the junction unmatched. From germline, CDR1 is SQVTM and CDR2 ANQGSEA. The CDR3 loop spans 14 amino acids. This sample stems from a study of beta chain features in type 1 diabetes. Findings of the study overall: Comparison showed that naive, central memory and Treg TCRB repertoires appeared more similar among patients than among healthy donors.

Of the isolated RNA, all was reverse transcribed, and so the sequenced material was expressed TCRB transcripts. TCRdb's copy holds only in-frame clones and misses some; the assay was immunoSEQ multiplex PCR. The table records about 320,000 clones, 14% of them present only once. Every donor had blood drawn once into heparin, approximately 120 mL on average. Sorting that relied on CD45RO/CCR7/CD25/CD127/CD95/CD27 yielded CD4+ naive, central memory, regulatory and stem cell-like memory cells. The TCR originated in a man aged 30 to 45 in good health. The sample consisted of central memory CD4+ T cells from blood. The chain is built from TRBV29-1 and TRBJ2-3; 8 bases match TRBD1. The CDR3 coding sequence is TGCAGCGTTGAAGTGACAGGGGGCACAGATACGCAGTATTTT. This codes for CSVEVTGGTDTQYF.